Listed below are T cell receptor beta chains from one sample, sequenced in a study of cytomegalovirus exposure and HLA in healthy donors. Generated by immunoSEQ multiplex PCR, the TCRdb table keeps only in-frame clones and is missing some. The sample lists fewer than 350,000 clones; around nine tenths were seen once. The source material was PBMCs. The source is a young woman in good health and CMV-seronegative. Both conserved end residues are part of each CDR3.

V: TRBV15
J: TRBJ1-5
CDR3: CATSRNGQPQHF

V: TRBV2
J: TRBJ2-7
CDR3: CASRIPGQDYEQYF

V: TRBV5-1
J: TRBJ2-2
CDR3: CASSLFGGRALGTGELFF

V: TRBV2
J: TRBJ2-7
CDR3: CASTERYEQYF

V: TRBV7-3
J: TRBJ2-3
CDR3: CASSPRRREGADTQYF

V: TRBV7-2
J: TRBJ1-1
CDR3: CASSLRGSEAFF

V: TRBV5-4
J: TRBJ1-2
CDR3: CASSLFVGGQGNYGYTF

V: TRBV6-6
J: TRBJ2-1
CDR3: CASSFSRDRYNEQFF

V: TRBV15
J: TRBJ2-2
CDR3: CATSTTFTSGEATGELFF

V: TRBV6-5
J: TRBJ2-7
CDR3: CASSFRYSYEQYF

V: TRBV6-1
J: TRBJ2-7
CDR3: CASRGPGQGFYEQYF

V: TRBV5-1
J: TRBJ2-5
CDR3: CASSPGITGRVQETQYF

V: TRBV19
J: TRBJ2-7
CDR3: CASGPTSGSYEQYF

V: TRBV7-2
J: TRBJ2-5
CDR3: CASSLRQGRETQYF

V: TRBV5-4
J: TRBJ2-3
CDR3: CASSFLTDTQYF

V: TRBV18
J: TRBJ1-2
CDR3: CASSLKQGFNYGYTF

V: TRBV7-9
J: TRBJ2-1
CDR3: CASSLSIGYNEQFF

V: TRBV25-1
J: TRBJ1-2
CDR3: CASSDPDRAHGYTF

V: TRBV4-3
J: TRBJ2-6
CDR3: CASSQDPAGANVLTF

V: TRBV4-1
J: TRBJ2-1
CDR3: CASSQGGLADYNEQFF

V: TRBV9
J: TRBJ2-7
CDR3: CASSVSGGSIDEQYF

V: TRBV6-1
J: TRBJ2-2
CDR3: CASSDSGRGRPGELFF

V: TRBV27
J: TRBJ2-2
CDR3: CASSLLSPASGSYTGELFF

V: TRBV19
J: TRBJ2-5
CDR3: CASSIYREETQYF

V: TRBV27
J: TRBJ2-3
CDR3: CASTTYGGTDTQYF

V: TRBV5-1
J: TRBJ2-7
CDR3: CASSSLAGGGRGEQYF

V: TRBV28
J: TRBJ2-7
CDR3: CASSLGTGTYEQYF

V: TRBV29-1
J: TRBJ2-1
CDR3: CSVDSASGRRNEQFF

V: TRBV28
J: TRBJ2-7
CDR3: CASSLGGSSYEQYF

V: TRBV10-1
J: TRBJ2-7
CDR3: CASLNEQYF

V: TRBV10-3
J: TRBJ2-7
CDR3: CAISSLVFGSYEQYF

V: TRBV7-2
J: TRBJ2-1
CDR3: CASSPGTGDEQFF

V: TRBV5-1
J: TRBJ2-1
CDR3: CASTDPKGRSYEQFF

V: TRBV5-1
J: TRBJ1-2
CDR3: CASSVHGTRDGGYTF

V: TRBV28
J: TRBJ2-6
CDR3: CASSLAGGGANVLTF

V: TRBV9
J: TRBJ2-1
CDR3: CASSAGGGLSYNEQFF

V: TRBV27
J: TRBJ2-3
CDR3: CASSFGLAVDTQYF

V: TRBV23-1
J: TRBJ1-5
CDR3: CASSHAGTDNYSNQPQHF

V: TRBV28
J: TRBJ2-2
CDR3: CASSLHRVDTGELFF

V: TRBV7-6
J: TRBJ2-3
CDR3: CASSLRSSGSWEDTQYF

V: TRBV6-1
J: TRBJ2-7
CDR3: CASSEVLESYEQYF

V: TRBV28
J: TRBJ2-7
CDR3: CATERRIETYEQYF

V: TRBV19
J: TRBJ2-1
CDR3: CASSKNPSPAPPGGWFF

V: TRBV6-5
J: TRBJ2-3
CDR3: CASSFSTGSGTDTQYF

V: TRBV9
J: TRBJ2-5
CDR3: CASSPAGGSQETQYF

V: TRBV19
J: TRBJ2-7
CDR3: CASSRTTGTGFYEQYF

V: TRBV11-2
J: TRBJ2-5
CDR3: CASSLDSKRGRTQYF

V: TRBV6-1
J: TRBJ2-2
CDR3: CASSEGSRPSGRGGELFF

V: TRBV9
J: TRBJ1-2
CDR3: CASSVVQGAYGYTF

V: TRBV6-5
J: TRBJ2-3
CDR3: CASSLASGRTDTQYF